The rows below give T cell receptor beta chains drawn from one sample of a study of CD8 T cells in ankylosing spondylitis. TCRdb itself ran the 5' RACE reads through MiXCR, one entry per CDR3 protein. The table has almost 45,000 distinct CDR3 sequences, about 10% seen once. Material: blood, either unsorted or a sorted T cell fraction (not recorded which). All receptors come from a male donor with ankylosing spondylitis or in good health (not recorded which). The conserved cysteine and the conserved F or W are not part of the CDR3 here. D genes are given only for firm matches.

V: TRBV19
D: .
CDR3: ASSINRLREPQH

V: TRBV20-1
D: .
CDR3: SARGGGASYNEQF

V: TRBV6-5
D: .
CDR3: ASSYGGRGETQY

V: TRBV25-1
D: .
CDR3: ASRSSVHTDTQY

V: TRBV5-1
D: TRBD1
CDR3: ASTGTGGQETQY

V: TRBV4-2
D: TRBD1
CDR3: ASSLTDRGNQPQH

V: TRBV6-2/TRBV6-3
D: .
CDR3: ASSYVKGGTGELF

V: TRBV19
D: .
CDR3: ASRVSGGETYGYT

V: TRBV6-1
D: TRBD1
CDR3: ASSRTGANQPQH

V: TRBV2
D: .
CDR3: ASTTRQASTDTQY

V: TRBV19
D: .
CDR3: ASNDKSTDTQY

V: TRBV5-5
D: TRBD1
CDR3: ASSPTGGYTGELF

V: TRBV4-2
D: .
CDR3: ASSQELRGVKGAF

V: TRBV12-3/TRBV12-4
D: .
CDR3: ASSSMASPNEKLF

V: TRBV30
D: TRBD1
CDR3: AWSEGQGADEQF

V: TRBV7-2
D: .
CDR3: ASTQSGETQY